This is a list of T cell receptor beta chains from one sample in a study of radiotherapy plus CTLA-4 blockade in lung cancer. The table came from immunoSEQ multiplex PCR; TCRdb's copy has only in-frame clones and leaves some out. The sample has tens of thousands of clones, around 80% seen once. The sequences come from peripheral blood, collected from a patient treated with radiotherapy plus ipilimumab. These receptors came from a human donor with non-small cell lung cancer who had stable disease on radiotherapy plus ipilimumab. CDR3s include the opening cysteine and the closing phenylalanine or tryptophan. A D gene is named only where the DNA matches it firmly. Only some rows state a clone size, as once, few, many or a class for expanded clones.

>-|TRBJ1-5|-|TRBV13
TGTGCCAGCAGCTTAGGCCGGGGTAGCAATCAGCCCCAGCATTTT
CASSLGRGSNQPQHF
>few|TRBJ1-3|-|TRBV5-4
TGTGCCAGCAGCCTGTATATCGGAAACACCATATATTTT
CASSLYIGNTIYF
>once|TRBJ1-6|-|TRBV9
TGTGCCAGCTCTTCCAGACCGGCTACCTCGAATTCACCCCTCCACTTT
CASSSRPATSNSPLHF
>-|TRBJ1-2|TRBD1|TRBV7-8
TGTGCCAGCAGAGCCCAACAGGGGGCTTCTAACTATGGCTACACCTTC
CASRAQQGASNYGYTF
>-|TRBJ1-6|-|TRBV6-1
TGTGCCAGCAGTGCTCACGTGGGGGGTCGGAGCTCCTATAATTCACCCCTCCACTTT
CASSAHVGGRSSYNSPLHF
>-|TRBJ1-5|-|TRBV18
TGTGCCAGCTCACCACCGCTGACAGGAGGAGGCAGACAGCCCCAGCATTTT
CASSPPLTGGGRQPQHF
>-|TRBJ2-5|-|TRBV6-1
TGTGCCAGCACCATCGAGTCGGGGTCGACCCAGTACTTC
CASTIESGSTQYF
>-|TRBJ1-5|-|TRBV10-1
TGCGCCAGCAGTGAGTATAGCAATCAGCCCCAGCATTTT
CASSEYSNQPQHF
>-|TRBJ2-3|TRBD2|TRBV28
TGTGCCAGCACGTTACCGGTCGCTAGCGGAACAGATACGCAGTATTTT
CASTLPVASGTDTQYF
>-|TRBJ1-1|TRBD1|TRBV11-3
TGTGCCAGCAGCTTAGGACAGGGCTCTGGCACTGAAGCTTTCTTT
CASSLGQGSGTEAFF
>-|TRBJ1-4|-|TRBV6-1
TGTGCCAGCAGTTCGCGGCCAAATGAAAAACTGTTTTTT
CASSSRPNEKLFF
>-|TRBJ2-1|-|TRBV19
TGTGCCAGTAGTACCTCAGGATCCCTGGTTTACAATGAGCAGTTCTTC
CASSTSGSLVYNEQFF
>-|TRBJ2-3|-|TRBV5-8
TGTGCCAGCAGCTTGGTCCTCCCGGGTGGGGATACGCAGTATTTT
CASSLVLPGGDTQYF
>-|TRBJ1-1|-|TRBV5-4
TGTGCCAGCAGCATTCCCGGGAGGAACACTGAAGCTTTCTTT
CASSIPGRNTEAFF
>-|TRBJ1-4|-|TRBV5-1
TGCGCCAGCAGCTTGAGCGGGTCAACTAATGAAAAACTGTTTTTT
CASSLSGSTNEKLFF
>-|TRBJ2-1|TRBD1|TRBV10-3
TGTGCCATCAGTGGAGGGACAGATGGTAATGAGCAGTTCTTC
CAISGGTDGNEQFF
>-|TRBJ2-2|-|TRBV5-5
TGTGCCAGCAGCCCCCGCCCCTCGACACCCGGGAACACCGGGGAGCTGTTTTTT
CASSPRPSTPGNTGELFF
>-|TRBJ1-1|-|TRBV6-5
TGTGCCAGCAGTTACTCTGGGAGGAACACTGAAGCTTTCTTT
CASSYSGRNTEAFF
>-|TRBJ1-3|-|TRBV6-6
TGTGCCAGCAGCTCGGGTCCTCTGGGGGGAAACACCATATATTTT
CASSSGPLGGNTIYF
>-|TRBJ2-1|TRBD2|TRBV9
TGTGCCAGCAGCGTTTTAGCGGGGGGGCCCTACAATGAGCAGTTCTTC
CASSVLAGGPYNEQFF
>-|TRBJ1-2|-|TRBV5-8
TGTGCCAGCAGCTTGATTAGGGTGGGAGGCTACACCTTC
CASSLIRVGGYTF
>-|TRBJ1-2|-|TRBV27
TGTGCCAGCAGTTTTAATTCGGGATTCTATGGCTACACCTTC
CASSFNSGFYGYTF
>-|TRBJ1-2|-|TRBV2
TGTGCCAGCATGAGTAACTATGGCTACACCTTC
CASMSNYGYTF
>-|TRBJ1-1|-|TRBV2
TGTGCCAGCAGTGAAGTCCCACGTTCTGAAGCTTTCTTT
CASSEVPRSEAFF
>-|TRBJ2-1|-|TRBV5-6
TGTGCCAGCAGCTCTTATAACAATGAGCAGTTCTTC
CASSSYNNEQFF
>-|TRBJ2-3|-|TRBV7-8
TGTGCCAGCAGCTCCATCCTCCAGACCACAGATACGCAGTATTTT
CASSSILQTTDTQYF
>-|TRBJ1-5|TRBD1|TRBV30
TGTGCCTGGGACCAGGGGGCAGGGCAGCCCCAGCATTTT
CAWDQGAGQPQHF
>-|TRBJ1-1|-|TRBV28
TGTGCCTCCTTGGGTGGGCAGAGGAACACTGAAGCTTTCTTT
CASLGGQRNTEAFF
>-|TRBJ1-2|TRBD1|TRBV6-1
TGTGCCAGCATTCCCGGACAGGGGAACTATGGCCACACCTTC
CASIPGQGNYGHTF